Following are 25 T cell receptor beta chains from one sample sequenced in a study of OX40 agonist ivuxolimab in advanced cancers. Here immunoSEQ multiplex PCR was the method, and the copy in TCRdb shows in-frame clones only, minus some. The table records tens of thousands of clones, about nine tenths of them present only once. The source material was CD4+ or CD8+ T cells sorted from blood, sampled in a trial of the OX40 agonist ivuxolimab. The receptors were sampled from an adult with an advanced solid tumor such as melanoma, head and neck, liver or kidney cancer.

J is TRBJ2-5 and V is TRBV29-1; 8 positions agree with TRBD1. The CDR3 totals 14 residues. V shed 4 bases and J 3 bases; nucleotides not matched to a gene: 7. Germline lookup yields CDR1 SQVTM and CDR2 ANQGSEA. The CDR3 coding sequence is TGCAGCGTTGTCTACGACAGGGGCGAAGAGACCCAGTACTTC. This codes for CSVVYDRGEETQYF.

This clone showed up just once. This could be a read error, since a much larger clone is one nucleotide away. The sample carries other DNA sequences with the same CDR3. This CDR3 is CASSLAGTQETQYF. The CDR3 DNA is TGTGCCAGCAGCTTGGCCGGGACCCAAGAGACCCAGTACTTC. V is TRBV5-6 and J is TRBJ2-5; possibly TRBD1 or TRBD2 for D (5 bases each). Germline V gene data show CDR1 as SGHDT and CDR2 as YYEEEE. V lost 0 bases and J 1 base, leaving 7 bases between the germline ends. CDR3 size: 14 residues.

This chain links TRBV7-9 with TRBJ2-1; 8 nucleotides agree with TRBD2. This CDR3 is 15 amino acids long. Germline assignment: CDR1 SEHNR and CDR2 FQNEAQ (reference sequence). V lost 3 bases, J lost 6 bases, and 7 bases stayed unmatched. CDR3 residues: CASSFSAGVVNEQFF. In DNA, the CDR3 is TGTGCCAGCAGCTTCTCAGCGGGAGTGGTCAATGAGCAGTTCTTC.

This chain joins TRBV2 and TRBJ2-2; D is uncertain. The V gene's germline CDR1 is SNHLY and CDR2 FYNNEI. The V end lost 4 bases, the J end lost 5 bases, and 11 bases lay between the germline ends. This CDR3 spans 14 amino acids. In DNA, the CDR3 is TGTGCCAGCAGTGGAAGGGTCGGGACCGGGGAGCTGTTTTTT. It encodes CASSGRVGTGELFF.

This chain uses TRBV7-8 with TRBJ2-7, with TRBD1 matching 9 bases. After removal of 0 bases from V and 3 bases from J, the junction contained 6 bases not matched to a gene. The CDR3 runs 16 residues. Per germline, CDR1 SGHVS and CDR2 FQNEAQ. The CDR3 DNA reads TGTGCCAGCAGCTTAGCGACGACAGGGGGTAGCTACGAGCAGTACTTC. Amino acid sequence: CASSLATTGGSYEQYF.

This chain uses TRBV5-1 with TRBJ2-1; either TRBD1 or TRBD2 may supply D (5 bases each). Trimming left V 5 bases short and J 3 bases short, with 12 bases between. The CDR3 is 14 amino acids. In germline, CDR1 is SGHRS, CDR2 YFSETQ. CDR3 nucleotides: TGCGCCAGCAGGAGGGGCGGACGCTACAATGAGCAGTTCTTC. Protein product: CASRRGGRYNEQFF.

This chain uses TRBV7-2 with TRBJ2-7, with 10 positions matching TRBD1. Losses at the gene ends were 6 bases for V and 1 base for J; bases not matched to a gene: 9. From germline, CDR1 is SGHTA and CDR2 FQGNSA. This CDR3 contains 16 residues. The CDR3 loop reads CASSSYGTGVSYEQYF. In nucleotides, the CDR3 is TGTGCCAGCAGTTCGTACGGGACAGGGGTATCCTACGAGCAGTACTTC.

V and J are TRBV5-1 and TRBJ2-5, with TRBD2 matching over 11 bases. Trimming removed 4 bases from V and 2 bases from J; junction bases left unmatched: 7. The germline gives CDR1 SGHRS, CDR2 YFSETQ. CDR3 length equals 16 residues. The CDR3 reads CASSTGTSGVQETQYF. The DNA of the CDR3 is TGCGCCAGCAGCACGGGGACTAGCGGAGTACAAGAGACCCAGTACTTC. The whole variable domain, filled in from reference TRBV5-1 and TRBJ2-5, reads KAGVTQTPRYLIKTRGQQVTLSCSPISGHRSVSWYQQTPGQGLQFLFEYFSETQRNKGNFPGRFSGRQFSNSRSEMNVSTLELGDSALYLCASSTGTSGVQETQYFGPGTRLLVL.

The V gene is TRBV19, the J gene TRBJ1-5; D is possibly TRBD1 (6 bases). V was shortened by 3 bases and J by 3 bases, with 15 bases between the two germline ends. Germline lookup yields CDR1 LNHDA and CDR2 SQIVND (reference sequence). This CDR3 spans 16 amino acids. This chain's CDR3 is CASSIPGLGANQPQHF. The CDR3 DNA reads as TGTGCCAGTAGTATCCCGGGTCTGGGGGCCAATCAGCCCCAGCATTTT.

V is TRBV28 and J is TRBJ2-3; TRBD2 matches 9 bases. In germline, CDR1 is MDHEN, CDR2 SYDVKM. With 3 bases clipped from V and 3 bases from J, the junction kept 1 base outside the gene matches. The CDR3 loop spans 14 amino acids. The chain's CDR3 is CASSFLAGTDTQYF. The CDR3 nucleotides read TGTGCCAGCAGTTTCCTAGCGGGAACAGATACGCAGTATTTT.

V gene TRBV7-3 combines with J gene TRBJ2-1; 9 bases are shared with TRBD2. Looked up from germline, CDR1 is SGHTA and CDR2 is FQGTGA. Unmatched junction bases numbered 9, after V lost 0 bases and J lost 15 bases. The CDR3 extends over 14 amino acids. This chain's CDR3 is CASSLTAREGPLFF. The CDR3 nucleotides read TGTGCCAGCAGCTTAACTGCGCGGGAGGGCCCCCTGTTCTTC.

In DNA, the CDR3 is TGTGCCAGCAGTTACGTAGGAGGGGATCAGCCCCAGCATTTT. Amino acid sequence: CASSYVGGDQPQHF. V gene TRBV6-5 combines with J gene TRBJ1-5; tentative D call: TRBD1 (5 bases). Trimming pared 2 bases from V and 5 bases from J, leaving 10 bases between. The V gene's germline CDR1 is MNHEY and CDR2 SVGAGI. CDR3 size: 14 residues.

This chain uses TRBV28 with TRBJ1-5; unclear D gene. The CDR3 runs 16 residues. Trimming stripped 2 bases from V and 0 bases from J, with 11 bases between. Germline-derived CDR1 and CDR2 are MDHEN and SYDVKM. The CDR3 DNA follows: TGTGCCAGCAGTTTAATCACGGGGAATAGCAATCAGCCCCAGCATTTT. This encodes CASSLITGNSNQPQHF.

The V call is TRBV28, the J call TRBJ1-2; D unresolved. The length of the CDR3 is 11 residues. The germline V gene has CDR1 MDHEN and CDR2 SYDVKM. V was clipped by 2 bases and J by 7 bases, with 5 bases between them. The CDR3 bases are TGTGCCAGCAGTTTAGGGCTTGGCTACACCTTC. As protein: CASSLGLGYTF.

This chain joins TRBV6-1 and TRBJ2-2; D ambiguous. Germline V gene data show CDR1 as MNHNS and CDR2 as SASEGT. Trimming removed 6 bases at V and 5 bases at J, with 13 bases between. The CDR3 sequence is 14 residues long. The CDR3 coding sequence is TGTGCCAGCAGCCTCGATTTTGAAACCGGGGAGCTGTTTTTT. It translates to CASSLDFETGELFF.

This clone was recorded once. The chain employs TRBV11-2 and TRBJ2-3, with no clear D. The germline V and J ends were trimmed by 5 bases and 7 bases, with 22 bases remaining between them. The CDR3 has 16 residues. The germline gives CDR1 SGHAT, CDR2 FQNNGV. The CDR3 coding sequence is TGTGCCAGCAGCATCCCCAGTAGTGGTGCGAAGAATACGCAGTATTTT. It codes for CASSIPSSGAKNTQYF.

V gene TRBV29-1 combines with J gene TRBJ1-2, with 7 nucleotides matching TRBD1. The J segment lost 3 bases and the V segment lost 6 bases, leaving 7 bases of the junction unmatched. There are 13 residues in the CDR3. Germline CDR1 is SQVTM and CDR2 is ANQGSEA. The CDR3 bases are TGCAGCGTGGGGACAGTTTGGGACTATGGCTACACCTTC. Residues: CSVGTVWDYGYTF.

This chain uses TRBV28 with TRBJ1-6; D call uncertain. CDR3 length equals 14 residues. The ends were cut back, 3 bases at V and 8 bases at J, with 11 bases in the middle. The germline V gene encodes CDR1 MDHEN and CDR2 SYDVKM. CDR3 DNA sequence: TGTGCCAGCAGTTTCGGCGTCCTTCATTCACCCCTCCACTTT. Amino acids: CASSFGVLHSPLHF.

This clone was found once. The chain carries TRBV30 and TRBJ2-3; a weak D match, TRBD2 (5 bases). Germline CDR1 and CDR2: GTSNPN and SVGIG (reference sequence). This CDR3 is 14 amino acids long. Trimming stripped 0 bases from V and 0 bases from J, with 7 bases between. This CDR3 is CAWSVSGSTDTQYF. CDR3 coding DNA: TGTGCCTGGAGTGTAAGCGGAAGCACAGATACGCAGTATTTT.

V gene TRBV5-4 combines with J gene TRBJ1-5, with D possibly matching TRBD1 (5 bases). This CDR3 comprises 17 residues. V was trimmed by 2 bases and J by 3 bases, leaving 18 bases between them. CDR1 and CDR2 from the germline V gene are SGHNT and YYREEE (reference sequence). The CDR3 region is CASSFSTGLRSNQPQHF. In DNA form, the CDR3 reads TGTGCCAGCAGCTTTTCTACAGGTCTAAGATCCAATCAGCCCCAGCATTTT. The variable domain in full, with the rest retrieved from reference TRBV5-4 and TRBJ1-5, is ETGVTQSPTHLIKTRGQQVTLRCSSQSGHNTVSWYQQALGQGPQFIFQYYREEENGRGNFPPRFSGLQFPNYSSELNVNALELDDSALYLCASSFSTGLRSNQPQHFGDGTRLSIL.

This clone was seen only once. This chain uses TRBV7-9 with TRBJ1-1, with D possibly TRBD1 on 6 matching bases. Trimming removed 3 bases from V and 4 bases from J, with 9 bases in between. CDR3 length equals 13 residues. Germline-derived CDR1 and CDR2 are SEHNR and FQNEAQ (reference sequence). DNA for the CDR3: TGTGCCAGCAGCTTTGAAGGGGGCACTGAAGCTTTCTTT. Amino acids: CASSFEGGTEAFF.

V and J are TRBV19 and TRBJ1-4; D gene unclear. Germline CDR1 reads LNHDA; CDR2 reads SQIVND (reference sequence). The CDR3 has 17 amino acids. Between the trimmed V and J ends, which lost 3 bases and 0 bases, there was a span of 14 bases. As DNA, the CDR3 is TGTGCCAGTAGTATCTTCCCTACCAGATCAACTAATGAAAAACTGTTTTTT. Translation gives CASSIFPTRSTNEKLFF.

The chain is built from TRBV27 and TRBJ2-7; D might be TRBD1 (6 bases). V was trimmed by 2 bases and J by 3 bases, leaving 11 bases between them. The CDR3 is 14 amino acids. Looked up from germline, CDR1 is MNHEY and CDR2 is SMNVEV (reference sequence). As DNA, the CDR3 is TGTGCCAGCAGTTTAAAGTACAGGGACTACGAGCAGTACTTC. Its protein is CASSLKYRDYEQYF.

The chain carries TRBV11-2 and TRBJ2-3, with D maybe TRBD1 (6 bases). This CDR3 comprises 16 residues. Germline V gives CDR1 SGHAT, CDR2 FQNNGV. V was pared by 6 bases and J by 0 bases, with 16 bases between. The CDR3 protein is CASSRTTGLSTDTQYF. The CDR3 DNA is TGTGCCAGCAGTCGTACGACAGGATTGAGCACAGATACGCAGTATTTT.

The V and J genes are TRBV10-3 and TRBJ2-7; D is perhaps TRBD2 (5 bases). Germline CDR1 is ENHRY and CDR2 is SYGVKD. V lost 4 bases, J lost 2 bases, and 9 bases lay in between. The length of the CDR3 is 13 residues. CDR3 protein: CAISGGSAYEQYF. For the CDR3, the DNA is TGTGCCATCAGTGGAGGGAGCGCCTACGAGCAGTACTTC.